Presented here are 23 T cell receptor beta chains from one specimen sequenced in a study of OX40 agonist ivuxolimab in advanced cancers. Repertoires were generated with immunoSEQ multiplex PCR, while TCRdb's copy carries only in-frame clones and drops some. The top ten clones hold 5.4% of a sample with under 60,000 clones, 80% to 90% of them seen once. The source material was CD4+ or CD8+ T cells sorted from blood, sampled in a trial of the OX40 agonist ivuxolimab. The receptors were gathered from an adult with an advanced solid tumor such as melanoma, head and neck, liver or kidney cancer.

CDR3 sequence: CASSRQGPSYEQYF. The CDR3 DNA sequence: TGTGCCAGCAGCCGACAGGGTCCCTCCTACGAGCAGTACTTC. The chain uses TRBV5-6 and TRBJ2-7; 7 bases fit TRBD1. The CDR3 covers 14 residues. Germline trimming cut 4 bases from V and 0 bases from J; bases unmatched to any gene: 4. Germline-derived CDR1 and CDR2 are SGHDT and YYEEEE.

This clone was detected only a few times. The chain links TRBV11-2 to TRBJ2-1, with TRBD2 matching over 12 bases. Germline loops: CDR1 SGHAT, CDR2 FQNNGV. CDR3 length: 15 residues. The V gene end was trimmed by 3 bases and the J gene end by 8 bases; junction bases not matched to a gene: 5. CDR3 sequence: CASSFPRTSGDEQFF. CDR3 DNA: TGTGCCAGCAGCTTCCCAAGGACTAGCGGGGATGAGCAGTTCTTC.

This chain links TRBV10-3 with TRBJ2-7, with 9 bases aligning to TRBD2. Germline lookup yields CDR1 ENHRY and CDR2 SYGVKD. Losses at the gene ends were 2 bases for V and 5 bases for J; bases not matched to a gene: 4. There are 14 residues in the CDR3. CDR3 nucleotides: TGTGCCATCAGTGAGGTAGCGGGAGTCCACGAGCAGTACTTC. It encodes CAISEVAGVHEQYF.

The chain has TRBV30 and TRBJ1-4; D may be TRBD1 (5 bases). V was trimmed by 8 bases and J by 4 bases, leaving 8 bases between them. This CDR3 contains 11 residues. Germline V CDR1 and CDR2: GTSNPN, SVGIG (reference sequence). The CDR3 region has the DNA TGTGCCGGGGGACTTAATGAAAAACTGTTTTTT. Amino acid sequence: CAGGLNEKLFF.

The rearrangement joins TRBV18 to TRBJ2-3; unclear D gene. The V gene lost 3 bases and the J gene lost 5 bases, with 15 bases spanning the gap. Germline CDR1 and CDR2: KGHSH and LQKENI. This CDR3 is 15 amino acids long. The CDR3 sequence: CASSPGMAVQDTQYF. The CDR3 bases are TGTGCCAGCTCACCGGGTATGGCGGTCCAAGATACGCAGTATTTT.

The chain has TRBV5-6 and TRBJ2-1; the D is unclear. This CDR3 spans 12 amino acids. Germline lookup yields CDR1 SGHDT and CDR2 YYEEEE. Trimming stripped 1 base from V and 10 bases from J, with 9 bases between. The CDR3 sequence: CASSLHSPEQFF. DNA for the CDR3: TGTGCCAGCAGCTTGCATAGCCCAGAGCAGTTCTTC.

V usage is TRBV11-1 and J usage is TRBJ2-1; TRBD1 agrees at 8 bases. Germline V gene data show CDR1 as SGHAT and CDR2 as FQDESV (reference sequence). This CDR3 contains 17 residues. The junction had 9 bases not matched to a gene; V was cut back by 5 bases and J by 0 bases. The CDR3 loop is CASSTPDRGNSYNEQFF. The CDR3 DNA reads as TGTGCCAGCAGCACCCCCGACAGGGGCAACTCCTACAATGAGCAGTTCTTC.

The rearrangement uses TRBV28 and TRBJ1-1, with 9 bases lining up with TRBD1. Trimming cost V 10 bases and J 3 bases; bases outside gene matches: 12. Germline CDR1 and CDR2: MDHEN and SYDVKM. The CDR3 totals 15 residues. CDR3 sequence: CAIKTGGMGDTEAFF. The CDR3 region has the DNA TGTGCCATAAAGACAGGGGGAATGGGGGACACTGAAGCTTTCTTT.

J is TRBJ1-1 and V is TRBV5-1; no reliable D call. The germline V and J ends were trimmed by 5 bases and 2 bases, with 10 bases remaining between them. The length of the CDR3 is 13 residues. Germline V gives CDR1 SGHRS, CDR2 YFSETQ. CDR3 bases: TGCGCCAGCAGGAAGAGGGAAAACACTGAAGCTTTCTTT. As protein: CASRKRENTEAFF.

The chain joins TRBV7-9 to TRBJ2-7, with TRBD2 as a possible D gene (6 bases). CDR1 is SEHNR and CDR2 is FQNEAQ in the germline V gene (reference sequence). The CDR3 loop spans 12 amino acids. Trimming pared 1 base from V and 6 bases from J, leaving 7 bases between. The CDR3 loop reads CASSLVAAEQYF. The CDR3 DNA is TGTGCCAGCAGCTTAGTAGCGGCCGAGCAGTACTTC.

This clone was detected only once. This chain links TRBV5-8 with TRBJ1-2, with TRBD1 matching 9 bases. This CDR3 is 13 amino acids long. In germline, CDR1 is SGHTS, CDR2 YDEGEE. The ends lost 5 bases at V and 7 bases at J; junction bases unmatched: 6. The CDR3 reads CASRLTGGSGYTF. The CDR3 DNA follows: TGTGCCAGCAGACTCACAGGGGGCTCTGGCTACACCTTC.

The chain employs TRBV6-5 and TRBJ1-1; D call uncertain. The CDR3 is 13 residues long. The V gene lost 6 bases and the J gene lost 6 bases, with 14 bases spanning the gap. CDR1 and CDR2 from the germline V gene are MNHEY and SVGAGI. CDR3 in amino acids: CASRGWREAEAFF. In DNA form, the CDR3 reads TGTGCCAGCAGGGGTTGGAGGGAGGCTGAAGCTTTCTTT.

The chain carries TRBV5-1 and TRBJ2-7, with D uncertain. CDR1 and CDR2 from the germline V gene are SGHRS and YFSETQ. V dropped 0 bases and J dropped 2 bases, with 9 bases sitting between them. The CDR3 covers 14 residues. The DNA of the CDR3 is TGCGCCAGCAGCTTGGACTCCGAGACCTACGAGCAGTACTTC. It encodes CASSLDSETYEQYF.

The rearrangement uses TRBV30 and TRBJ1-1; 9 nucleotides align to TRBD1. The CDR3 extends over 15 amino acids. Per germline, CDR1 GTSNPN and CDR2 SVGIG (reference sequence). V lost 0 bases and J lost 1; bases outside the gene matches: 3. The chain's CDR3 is CAWSVLGQGNTEAFF. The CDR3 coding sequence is TGTGCCTGGAGTGTACTGGGACAGGGGAACACTGAAGCTTTCTTT.

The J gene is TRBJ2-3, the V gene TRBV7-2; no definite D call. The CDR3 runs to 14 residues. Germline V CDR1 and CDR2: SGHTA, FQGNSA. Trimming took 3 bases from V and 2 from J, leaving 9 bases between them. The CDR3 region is CASSLGRNTDTQYF. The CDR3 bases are TGTGCCAGCAGCTTGGGCAGAAACACAGATACGCAGTATTTT. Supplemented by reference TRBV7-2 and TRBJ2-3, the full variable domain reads GAGVSQSPSNKVTEKGKDVELRCDPISGHTALYWYRQSLGQGLEFLIYFQGNSAPDKSGLPSDRFSAERTGGSVSTLTIQRTQQEDSAVYLCASSLGRNTDTQYFGPGTRLTVL.

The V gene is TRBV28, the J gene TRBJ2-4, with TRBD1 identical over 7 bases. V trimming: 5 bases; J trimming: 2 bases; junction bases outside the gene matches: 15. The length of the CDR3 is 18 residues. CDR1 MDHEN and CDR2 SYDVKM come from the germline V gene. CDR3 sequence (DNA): TGTGCCAGCAGTCCCGGGACAGCCACGGCGTATACCAAAAACATTCAGTACTTC. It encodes CASSPGTATAYTKNIQYF.

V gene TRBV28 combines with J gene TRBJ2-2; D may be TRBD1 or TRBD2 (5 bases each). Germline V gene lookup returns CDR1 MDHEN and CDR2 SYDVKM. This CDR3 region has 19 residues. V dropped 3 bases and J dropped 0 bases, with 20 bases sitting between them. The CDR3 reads CASSLWGSSLTANTGELFF. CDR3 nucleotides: TGTGCCAGCAGTTTGTGGGGGAGCAGCCTGACAGCGAACACCGGGGAGCTGTTTTTT.

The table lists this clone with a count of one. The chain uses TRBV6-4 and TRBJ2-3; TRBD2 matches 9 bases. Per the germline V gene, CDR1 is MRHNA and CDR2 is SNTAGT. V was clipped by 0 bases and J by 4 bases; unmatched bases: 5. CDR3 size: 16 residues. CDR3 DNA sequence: TGTGCCAGCAGTGACTCTGGTAGCGGGAGCCCAGATACGCAGTATTTT. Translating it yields CASSDSGSGSPDTQYF.

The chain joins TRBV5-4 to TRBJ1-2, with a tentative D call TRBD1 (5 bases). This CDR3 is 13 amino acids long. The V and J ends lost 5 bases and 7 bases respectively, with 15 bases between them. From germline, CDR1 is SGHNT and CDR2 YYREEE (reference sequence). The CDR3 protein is CASRGTGTIGYTF. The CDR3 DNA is TGTGCCAGCAGGGGGACGGGGACTATTGGCTACACCTTC.

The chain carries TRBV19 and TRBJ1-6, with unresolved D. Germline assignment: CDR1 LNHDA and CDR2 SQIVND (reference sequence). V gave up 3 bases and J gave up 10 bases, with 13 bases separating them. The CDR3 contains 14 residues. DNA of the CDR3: TGTGCCAGTAGTATCCGGTCAGGCGGCTCACCCCTCCACTTT. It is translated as CASSIRSGGSPLHF. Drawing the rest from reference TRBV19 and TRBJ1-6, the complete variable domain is DGGITQSPKYLFRKEGQNVTLSCEQNLNHDAMYWYRQDPGQGLRLIYYSQIVNDFQKGDIAEGYSVSREKKESFPLTVTSAQKNPTAFYLCASSIRSGGSPLHFGNGTRLTVT.

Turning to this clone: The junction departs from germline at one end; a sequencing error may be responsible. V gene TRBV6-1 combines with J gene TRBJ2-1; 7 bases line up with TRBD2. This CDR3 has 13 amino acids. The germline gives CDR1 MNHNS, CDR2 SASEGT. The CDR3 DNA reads TGTGCCAGCAAGGTGGGAGGGTACACTGAGCAGTTCTTC. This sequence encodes CASKVGGYTEQFF.

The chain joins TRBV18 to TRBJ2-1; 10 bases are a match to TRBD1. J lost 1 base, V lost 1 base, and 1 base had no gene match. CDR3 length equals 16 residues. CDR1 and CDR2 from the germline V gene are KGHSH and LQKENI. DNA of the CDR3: TGTGCCAGCTCACCACTGGGACAGGGGTCCTACAATGAGCAGTTCTTC. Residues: CASSPLGQGSYNEQFF. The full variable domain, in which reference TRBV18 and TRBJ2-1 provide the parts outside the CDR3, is NAGVMQNPRHLVRRRGQEARLRCSPMKGHSHVYWYRQLPEEGLKFMVYLQKENIIDESGMPKERFSAEFPKEGPSILRIQQVVRGDSAAYFCASSPLGQGSYNEQFFGPGTRLTVL.

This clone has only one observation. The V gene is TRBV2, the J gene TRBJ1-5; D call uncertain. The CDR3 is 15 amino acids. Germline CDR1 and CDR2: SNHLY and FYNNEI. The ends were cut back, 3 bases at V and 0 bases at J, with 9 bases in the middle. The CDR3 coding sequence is TGTGCCAGCAGTGATTTGTACAGTAGCAATCAGCCCCAGCATTTT. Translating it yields CASSDLYSSNQPQHF. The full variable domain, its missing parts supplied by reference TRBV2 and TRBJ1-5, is EPEVTQTPSHQVTQMGQEVILRCVPISNHLYFYWYRQILGQKVEFLVSFYNNEISEKSEIFDDQFSVERPDGSNFTLKIRSTKLEDSAMYFCASSDLYSSNQPQHFGDGTRLSIL.